Listed below are T cell receptor beta chains from one sample, sequenced in a study of shared clonotypes between healthy human individuals. Using immunoSEQ multiplex PCR, the repertoire was profiled, and TCRdb retains in-frame clones only, with some absent. The table lists a few hundred thousand clones, about 65% of them singletons, with around 10% in the top ten. The sequenced material came from memory CD4+ T cells sorted from blood. The receptors shown here come from a man under 40 in good health. The CDR3 runs from the conserved cysteine through the conserved F or W. A D gene is named only where the DNA matches it firmly. For some rows the clone size is stated as once, few or many, or as a class when expanded; others skip it.

clone size,V gene,D gene,J gene,CDR3 DNA,CDR3 protein
-,TRBV28,-,TRBJ2-3,TGTGCCAGCTGGACTCCGGCGGGCACCGGGACCATCAAGGGCACAGATACGCAGTATTTT,CASWTPAGTGTIKGTDTQYF
-,TRBV6-5,-,TRBJ1-1,TGTGCCAGTATGACAGTGAACACTGAAGCTTTCTTT,CASMTVNTEAFF
once,TRBV5-4,TRBD2,TRBJ2-1,TGTGCCAGCAGCAAGGGCGATACAGCGGGAGGTTTTGGGAATGAGCAGTTCTTC,CASSKGDTAGGFGNEQFF
-,TRBV5-5,-,TRBJ2-5,TGTGCCAGCAGCCCGGCTCCCGGGAGCCCCAAAGAGACCCAGTACTTC,CASSPAPGSPKETQYF
few,TRBV6-6,-,TRBJ2-1,TGTGCCAGCAGTCAACTAGGGGTCAATGAGCAGTTCTTC,CASSQLGVNEQFF
-,TRBV30,-,TRBJ2-3,TGTGCCTGGAGTCCGGGACTCAGCACAGATACGCAGTATTTT,CAWSPGLSTDTQYF
-,TRBV27,-,TRBJ1-4,TGTGCCAGCAGTCCCCTCAAGGCAACTAATGAAAAACTGTTTTTT,CASSPLKATNEKLFF
-,TRBV4-2,-,TRBJ1-2,TGTGCCAGCAGCGAGGACAGAGATGGCTACACCTTC,CASSEDRDGYTF
-,TRBV7-8,TRBD1,TRBJ1-1,TGTGCCAGCAGCTCTGACAGGGGGATGGTGTATAGTGAAGCTTTCTTT,CASSSDRGMVYSEAFF
few,TRBV6-5,-,TRBJ1-3,TGTGCCAGCACTTCCTCTGGAAACACCATATATTTT,CASTSSGNTIYF
-,TRBV9,-,TRBJ1-2,TGTGCCAGCAGCGTAGATTCCCGGGGTCCTAACCCTTATGGCTACACCTTC,CASSVDSRGPNPYGYTF
few,TRBV27,-,TRBJ2-2,TGTGCCAGCAGATGGCGGAACACCGGGGAGCTGTTTTTT,CASRWRNTGELFF
-,TRBV9,TRBD1,TRBJ2-7,TGTGCCAGCAGCGCCGTACCGGGACAGGGGGTGAACGAGCAGTACTTC,CASSAVPGQGVNEQYF
-,TRBV28,TRBD1,TRBJ2-3,TGTGCCAGCAGTCTGGGACAGGGGCTCCGCGGCACAGATACGCAGTATTTT,CASSLGQGLRGTDTQYF
-,TRBV11-2,-,TRBJ1-1,TGTGCCAGCAGCTTACGAGGCGCCACTGAAGCTTTCTTT,CASSLRGATEAFF
-,TRBV5-4,TRBD1,TRBJ1-1,TGTGCCAGCAGCCTAGACAGGGGCCTCCGGAACACTGAAGCTTTCTTT,CASSLDRGLRNTEAFF
few,TRBV27,-,TRBJ2-1,TGTGCCAGCAGTTCGCTGTCGGGGAATGAGCAGTTCTTC,CASSSLSGNEQFF
-,TRBV11-2,-,TRBJ2-3,TGTGCCAGCAGCCGCGGACTACAAATTAAAGATACGCAGTATTTT,CASSRGLQIKDTQYF
few,TRBV11-2,-,TRBJ1-5,TGTGCCAGCAGCTTGACACCCTTAAATGCCAAGGATCAGCCCCAGCATTTT,CASSLTPLNAKDQPQHF
-,TRBV14,-,TRBJ2-1,TGTGCCAGCAGCCACATTCAAGGGTTATCCAGCGGGTCCTACAATGAGCAGTTCTTC,CASSHIQGLSSGSYNEQFF
once,TRBV5-1,-,TRBJ2-7,TGCGCCAGCACCAGGGACGGTCGCTCCTACGAGCAGTACTTC,CASTRDGRSYEQYF
-,TRBV18,-,TRBJ2-5,TGTGCCAGCTCACCTGTCGGGATGAGGGAGACCCAGTACTTC,CASSPVGMRETQYF
few,TRBV6-1,-,TRBJ2-3,TGTGCCAGCAGCCGTCGGGAGTTAGATACGCAGTATTTT,CASSRRELDTQYF
-,TRBV2,-,TRBJ1-2,TGTGCCAGCAGTGAACCTAGGGGGGGGTCGGCCTATGGCTACACCTTC,CASSEPRGGSAYGYTF
-,TRBV5-4,TRBD2,TRBJ2-2,TGTGCCAGCAGCCCGGGGGGTCGGGACACCGGGGAGCTGTTTTTT,CASSPGGRDTGELFF
-,TRBV4-1,-,TRBJ2-5,TGCGCCAGCAGCCAAGATGGGGTCATGGGAGAGACCCAGTACTTC,CASSQDGVMGETQYF
-,TRBV13,-,TRBJ2-7,TGTGCCAGCACCTCCCCCGGGCTGCACTACGAGCAGTACTTC,CASTSPGLHYEQYF
-,TRBV5-1,-,TRBJ2-5,TGCGCCAGCAGCTCGGGGGCACAGGGATCTTTTGAGACCCAGTACTTC,CASSSGAQGSFETQYF